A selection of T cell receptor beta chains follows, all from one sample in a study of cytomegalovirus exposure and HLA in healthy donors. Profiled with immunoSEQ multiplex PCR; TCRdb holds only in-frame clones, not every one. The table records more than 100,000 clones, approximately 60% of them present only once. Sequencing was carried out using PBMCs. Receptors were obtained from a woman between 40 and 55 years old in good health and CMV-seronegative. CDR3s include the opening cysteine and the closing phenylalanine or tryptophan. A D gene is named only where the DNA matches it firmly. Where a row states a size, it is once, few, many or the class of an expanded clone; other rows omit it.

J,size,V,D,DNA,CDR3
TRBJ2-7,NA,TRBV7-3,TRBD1,TGTGCCAGCAGCGCCGACAGGGGCAACGAGCAGTACTTC,CASSADRGNEQYF
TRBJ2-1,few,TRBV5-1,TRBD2,TGCGCCAGCAGCTCGCTTATCAGTGGGACTAGTTCCTACAATGAGCAGTTCTTC,CASSSLISGTSSYNEQFF
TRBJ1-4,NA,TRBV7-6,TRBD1,TGTGCCAGCAGCCGGACAGGGGGCGCGGCTAATGAAAAACTGTTTTTT,CASSRTGGAANEKLFF
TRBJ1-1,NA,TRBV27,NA,TGTGCCAGCAGTTTATTCGGCAGAAGAGGGTCGACTGAAGCTTTCTTT,CASSLFGRRGSTEAFF
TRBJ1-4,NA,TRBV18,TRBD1,TGTGCCAGCTCACCAGAGACAGGGGTAGGAGAAAAACTGTTTTTT,CASSPETGVGEKLFF
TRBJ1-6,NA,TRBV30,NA,TGTGCCTGGAGTGTAGGGGGGGGTTCACCCCTCCACTTT,CAWSVGGGSPLHF
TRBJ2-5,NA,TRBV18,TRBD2,TGTGCCAGCTCACCACAACTGGGACTAGCGGGGGAGCAGTACTTC,CASSPQLGLAGEQYF
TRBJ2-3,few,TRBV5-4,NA,TGTGCCAGCAGCTTGAGGGGGAGCACAGATACGCAGTATTTT,CASSLRGSTDTQYF
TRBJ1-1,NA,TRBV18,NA,TGTGCCAGCTCACCACCGGGGGGGAGGAACACTGAAGCTTTCTTT,CASSPPGGRNTEAFF
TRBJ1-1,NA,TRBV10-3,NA,TGTGCCATCAGTGAACGGGTCAGCTGGACTGAAGCTTTCTTT,CAISERVSWTEAFF
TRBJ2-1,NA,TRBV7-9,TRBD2,TGTGCCAGCAAGAGGGCTAGCGGGGTTCCAAATAGCTCCTACAATGAGCAGTTCTTC,CASKRASGVPNSSYNEQFF
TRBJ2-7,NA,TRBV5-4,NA,TGTGCCAGCAGCTTGGGCAGGGGAAACTCCTACGAGCAGTACTTC,CASSLGRGNSYEQYF
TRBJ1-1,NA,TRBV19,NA,TGTGCCAGTAGTATAGTAGCGGGACTTTCCAACACTGAAGCTTTCTTT,CASSIVAGLSNTEAFF
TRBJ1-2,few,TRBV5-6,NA,TGTGCCAGCAGCTTGTGGGAGAGGACGAATGGCTACACCTTC,CASSLWERTNGYTF
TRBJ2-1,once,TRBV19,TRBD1,TGTGCCAGTACACAGGGGGAGGCAAATGAGCAGTTCTTC,CASTQGEANEQFF
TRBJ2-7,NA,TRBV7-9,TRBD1,TGTGCCAGCAGCTCCTCCCGGATTGGGACAGGTATTTCCTACGAGCAGTACTTC,CASSSSRIGTGISYEQYF
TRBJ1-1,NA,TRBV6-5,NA,TGTGCCAGCAGTCCTCCAACAGGGCAACCAGCTTTCTTT,CASSPPTGQPAFF
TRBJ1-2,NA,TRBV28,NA,TGTGCCAGCAGTTACAATAACTATGGCTACACCTTC,CASSYNNYGYTF
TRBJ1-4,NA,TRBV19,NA,TGTGCCAGTAGTATACCGGGTCGTACCGATGAAAAACTGTTTTTT,CASSIPGRTDEKLFF
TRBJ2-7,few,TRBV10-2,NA,TGCGCCAGCAGTGCGTCCAGGGCAGGGCGCGAGCAGTACTTC,CASSASRAGREQYF
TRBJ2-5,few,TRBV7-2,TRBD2,TGTGCCAGCAGCGTTAGCGGGGAAGAGACCCAGTACTTC,CASSVSGEETQYF
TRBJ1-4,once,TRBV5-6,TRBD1,TGTGCCAGCAGCTGGACAGGGACATCCCCTGCAACTAATGAAAAACTGTTTTTT,CASSWTGTSPATNEKLFF
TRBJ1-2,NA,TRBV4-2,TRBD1,TGTGCCAGCAGCCAAGAAGCGGATACAGGGGTAGGCTATGGCTACACCTTC,CASSQEADTGVGYGYTF
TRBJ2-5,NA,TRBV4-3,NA,TGCGCCAGCAGCCAAGATAGAACTGCGTTGGCCCAGTACTTC,CASSQDRTALAQYF
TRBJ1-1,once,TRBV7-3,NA,TGTGCCAGCAGCTTGGGAGTACAGGGAAAAGCTTTCTTT,CASSLGVQGKAFF
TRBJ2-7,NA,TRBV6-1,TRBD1,TGTGCCAGCAGTGCCTGGGGGACAGGGGGATCCTACGAGCAGTACTTC,CASSAWGTGGSYEQYF
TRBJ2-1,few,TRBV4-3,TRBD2,TGCGCCAGCAGCCAAGATATAACTAGCGGGGGAAATGAGCAGTTCTTC,CASSQDITSGGNEQFF
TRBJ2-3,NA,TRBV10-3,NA,TGTGCCATCAGTGGGTCCCTATCTACCACAGATACGCAGTATTTT,CAISGSLSTTDTQYF
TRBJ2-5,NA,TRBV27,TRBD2,TGTGCCAGCAGTAATAGCGGGGGGGCCCAAGAGACCCAGTACTTC,CASSNSGGAQETQYF
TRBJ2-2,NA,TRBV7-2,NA,TGTGCCAGCAGCACGGAGGGACGGTTCGGCGGGGAGCTGTTTTTT,CASSTEGRFGGELFF
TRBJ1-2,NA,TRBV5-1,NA,TGCGCCAGCAGCCCGGACACCAGGGGATATGACTATGGCTACACCTTC,CASSPDTRGYDYGYTF
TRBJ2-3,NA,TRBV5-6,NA,TGTGCCAGCAGCTCCACAGGGAGCACAGATACGCAGTATTTT,CASSSTGSTDTQYF
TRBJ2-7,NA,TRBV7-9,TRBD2,TGTGCCAGCAGCTTAGGCAGTCCGCGGGGGACCTACGAGCAGTACTTC,CASSLGSPRGTYEQYF
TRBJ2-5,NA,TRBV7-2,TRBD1,TGTGCCAGCAGCCAGGGACAGGGACAAGAGACCCAGTACTTC,CASSQGQGQETQYF
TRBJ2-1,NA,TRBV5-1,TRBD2,TGCGCCAGCAGCTGGGAGGGGCGTGAGCAGTTCTTC,CASSWEGREQFF
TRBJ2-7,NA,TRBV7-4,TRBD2,TGTGCCAGCAGCACCGGACTAGCAGGGCCCTCCTACGAGCAGTACTTC,CASSTGLAGPSYEQYF
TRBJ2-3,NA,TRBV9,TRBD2,TGTGCCAGCAGCGTTACTAGCGTAGCAGATACGCAGTATTTT,CASSVTSVADTQYF
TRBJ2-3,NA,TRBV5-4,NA,TGTGCCAGCAGCTGGGAGACCCGACAGGGCACAGATACGCAGTATTTT,CASSWETRQGTDTQYF
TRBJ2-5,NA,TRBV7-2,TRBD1,TGTGCCAGCAGCTTAGATACAGGGGGGGAGACCCAGTACTTC,CASSLDTGGETQYF
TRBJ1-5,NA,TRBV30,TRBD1,TGTGCCTGGAGTCAGGACAGGGGAGACCAGCCCCAGCATTTT,CAWSQDRGDQPQHF
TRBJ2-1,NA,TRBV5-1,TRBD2,TGCGCCAGCAGCTTCTCATCGGGGGGGCCGAATGAGCAGTTCTTC,CASSFSSGGPNEQFF
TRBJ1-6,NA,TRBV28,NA,TGTGCCAGCATCCAGGGGAAAACCTATAATTCACCCCTCCACTTT,CASIQGKTYNSPLHF
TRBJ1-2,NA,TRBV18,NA,TGTGCCAGCTCACCGGCGGGGCCCCCCACAGTCGGTGAATGCACCTTC,CASSPAGPPTVGECTF
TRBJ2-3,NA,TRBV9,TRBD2,TGTGCCAGCAGCGGGGAGCGGGGGGCCGCTTATACGCAGTATTTT,CASSGERGAAYTQYF
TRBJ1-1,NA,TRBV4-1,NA,TGCGCCAGCAGCCAATCGCCCGGAACCGGGGACACTGAAGCTTTCTTT,CASSQSPGTGDTEAFF
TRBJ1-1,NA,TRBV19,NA,TGTGCCAGTTATCAGACAGAAGCTTTCTTT,CASYQTEAFF
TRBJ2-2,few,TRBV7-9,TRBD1,TGTGCCAGCAGCCTTCTTAGGGGACAGGGTTACGGGGAGCTGTTTTTT,CASSLLRGQGYGELFF
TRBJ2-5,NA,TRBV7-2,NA,TGTGCCAGCAGCGCACGGGAGACCCAGTACTTC,CASSARETQYF
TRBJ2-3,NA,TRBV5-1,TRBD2,TGCGCCAGCAGCTTGAACGGGGGGACAGATACGCAGTATTTT,CASSLNGGTDTQYF
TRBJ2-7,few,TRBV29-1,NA,TGCAGCGTTGGCGACGGGACCTACGAGCAGTACTTC,CSVGDGTYEQYF
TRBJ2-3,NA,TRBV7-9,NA,TGTGCCAGCAGCCTGCCCCGGGGTACACCCACAGATACGCAGTATTTT,CASSLPRGTPTDTQYF
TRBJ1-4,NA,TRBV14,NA,TGTGCCAGCAGCCTCGGGGTCATAAATGAAAAACTGTTTTTT,CASSLGVINEKLFF
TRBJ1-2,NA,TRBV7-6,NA,TGTGCCAGCAGCTTAGAGGGGAAGAATTACTATGGCTACACCTTC,CASSLEGKNYYGYTF
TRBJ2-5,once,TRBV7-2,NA,TGTGCCAGCAGCTTAGGGGCGATTCAAGAGACCCAGTACTTC,CASSLGAIQETQYF
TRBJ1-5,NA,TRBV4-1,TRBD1,TGCGCCAGCAGCCAAGCCGGACAGGGGTACCGGCAGCCCCAGCATTTT,CASSQAGQGYRQPQHF